One and the same sample provided the 27 T cell receptor beta chains below, sequenced in a study of blood T cell repertoires in COVID-19. Measured with immunoSEQ multiplex PCR; TCRdb has only the in-frame clones, and not every one. The table shows about 33,000 clones, with about 85% occurring only once. The sample comprised peripheral blood. Every receptor here comes from a man aged 65 to 79 with acute or convalescent COVID-19.

This clone was recorded only once. V is TRBV12-3 or TRBV12-4 and J is TRBJ1-4; no clear D gene. V gave up 3 bases and J gave up 10 bases, with 9 bases separating them. There are 12 residues in the CDR3. CDR3 nucleotides: TGTGCCAGCAGTTTTGAAGAGGGAAAACTGTTTTTT. Encoded protein: CASSFEEGKLFF.

The chain employs TRBV7-3 and TRBJ2-1; 8 bases line up with TRBD2. Looked up from germline, CDR1 is SGHTA and CDR2 is FQGTGA. The CDR3 sequence is 15 residues long. Trimming removed 3 bases from V and 4 bases from J; junction bases left unmatched: 5. As DNA, the CDR3 is TGTGCCAGCAGCTTCACTAGCGGAAATTACAATGAGCAGTTCTTC. Translated: CASSFTSGNYNEQFF. The full variable domain, with the rest looked up from reference TRBV7-3 and TRBJ2-1, is GAGVSQTPSNKVTEKGKYVELRCDPISGHTALYWYRQSLGQGPEFLIYFQGTGAADDSGLPNDRFFAVRPEGSVSTLKIQRTERGDSAVYLCASSFTSGNYNEQFFGPGTRLTVL.

As to this clone: At the DNA level, this CDR3 is encoded by other sequences in the same sample as well. The chain joins TRBV5-1 to TRBJ1-3; D unresolved. Germline V lookup: CDR1 SGHRS, CDR2 YFSETQ. The CDR3 contains 12 residues. V gave up 5 bases and J gave up 1 base, with 4 bases separating them. CDR3 sequence (DNA): TGCGCCAGCAGTCCGTCTGGAAACACCATATATTTT. Translation: CASSPSGNTIYF.

CDR3 sequence reads: CASSRQVYEQYF. CDR3 DNA sequence: TGTGCCAGCAGTCGACAGGTCTACGAGCAGTACTTC. The chain has TRBV2 and TRBJ2-7, with D perhaps TRBD1 (6 bases). Germline V CDR1 and CDR2: SNHLY, FYNNEI. V was shortened by 5 bases and J by 3 bases, with 8 bases between the two germline ends. CDR3 length: 12 residues.

Here the CDR3 reads CASSPLWPEAFF. As DNA, the CDR3 is TGTGCCAGCTCACCACTCTGGCCTGAAGCTTTCTTT. The chain is built from TRBV18 and TRBJ1-1; no definite D call. This CDR3 comprises 12 residues. The V end was cut by 1 base, the J end by 6 bases, with 6 bases between. In germline, CDR1 is KGHSH, CDR2 LQKENI. Variable domain in full (rest from reference TRBV18 and TRBJ1-1): NAGVMQNPRHLVRRRGQEARLRCSPMKGHSHVYWYRQLPEEGLKFMVYLQKENIIDESGMPKERFSAEFPKEGPSILRIQQVVRGDSAAYFCASSPLWPEAFFGQGTRLTVV.

The V and J genes are TRBV11-2 and TRBJ2-7; 7 bases line up with TRBD2. Losses at the gene ends were 2 bases for V and 3 bases for J; bases not matched to a gene: 10. From germline, CDR1 is SGHAT and CDR2 FQNNGV. The length of the CDR3 is 16 residues. The CDR3 reads CASSLLGTTYNYEQYF. The CDR3 DNA follows: TGTGCCAGCAGCTTACTCGGGACTACCTACAACTACGAGCAGTACTTC.

The chain combines TRBV5-1 with TRBJ1-3; TRBD1 matches at 8 bases. With 4 bases clipped from V and 0 bases from J, the junction kept 6 bases outside the gene matches. Germline-derived CDR1 and CDR2 are SGHRS and YFSETQ. The CDR3 loop spans 16 amino acids. CDR3 in DNA: TGCGCCAGCAGCCCCGGACAGGGCCTCTCTGGAAACACCATATATTTT. It encodes CASSPGQGLSGNTIYF.

The gene calls are TRBV12-3 or TRBV12-4 and TRBJ1-1; D uncertain. The germline V and J ends were trimmed by 0 bases and 7 bases, with 9 bases remaining between them. The CDR3 consists of 13 residues. Here the CDR3 reads CASSLAGRVEAFF. The CDR3 bases are TGTGCCAGCAGTTTAGCGGGGAGGGTTGAAGCTTTCTTT.

This chain connects TRBV29-1 to TRBJ2-1; the D gene is possibly TRBD2 (7 bases). Germline V lookup: CDR1 SQVTM, CDR2 ANQGSEA. V gave up 8 bases and J gave up 7 bases, with 18 bases separating them. The length of the CDR3 is 13 residues. CDR3 coding DNA: TGCAGCATCAAGGGGGAGGGCCATAATGAGCAGTTCTTC. This gives the protein CSIKGEGHNEQFF.

The chain couples TRBV2 to TRBJ2-1, with D possibly TRBD2 on 6 matching bases. V was trimmed by 1 base and J by 8 bases, leaving 12 bases between them. This CDR3 contains 14 residues. In germline, CDR1 is SNHLY, CDR2 FYNNEI. DNA of the CDR3: TGTGCCAGCAGTGAAGGGGGCCGGAGGGATGAGCAGTTCTTC. Its translation is CASSEGGRRDEQFF.

A note on this clone: A much larger clone lies one base from this, so it may be a read error. Other nucleotide sequences from this sample produce the same CDR3. The chain has TRBV9 and TRBJ2-5, with D possibly being TRBD2 (7 bases). The germline V gene encodes CDR1 SGDLS and CDR2 YYNGEE. The CDR3 is 15 amino acids. CDR3 sequence: CPTRGGGGPQETQYF. CDR3 DNA: TGCCCCACCCGCGGAGGGGGGGGGCCCCAAGAGACCCAGTACTTC.

The chain joins TRBV7-3 to TRBJ1-1; D ambiguous. There are 15 residues in the CDR3. V dropped 5 bases and J dropped 0 bases, with 13 bases sitting between them. CDR1 and CDR2 from the germline V gene are SGHTA and FQGTGA. As DNA, the CDR3 is TGTGCCAGCAGCATAAGCGGGGTTCTGAACACTGAAGCTTTCTTT. It translates to CASSISGVLNTEAFF.

V is TRBV11-2 and J is TRBJ2-1; 8 bases line up with TRBD2. The CDR3 extends over 16 amino acids. V lost 1 base and J lost 9; bases outside the gene matches: 11. CDR1 and CDR2 from the germline V gene are SGHAT and FQNNGV. CDR3 region: CASSLAGGPPWSEQFF. The CDR3 region has the DNA TGTGCCAGCAGCTTAGCGGGAGGGCCGCCGTGGAGTGAGCAGTTCTTC.

The V and J genes are TRBV10-3 and TRBJ1-5, with a possible D match to TRBD1 (5 bases). Germline V gene lookup returns CDR1 ENHRY and CDR2 SYGVKD. The CDR3 length is 15 residues. V shed 3 bases and J shed 2 bases, with 11 bases lying between them. This chain's CDR3 is CAISEPGVGNQPQHF. Written as DNA, the CDR3 is TGTGCCATCAGTGAACCGGGGGTGGGCAATCAGCCCCAGCATTTT.

The chain joins TRBV29-1 to TRBJ2-6; D is undetermined. Trimming took 4 bases from V and 0 from J, leaving 4 bases between them. The germline CDR1 and CDR2 sequences are SQVTM and ANQGSEA. The CDR3 consists of 13 residues. The chain's CDR3 is CSVVHSGANVLTF. CDR3 bases: TGCAGCGTTGTCCACTCTGGGGCCAACGTCCTGACTTTC.

This sequence joins TRBV5-1 and TRBJ2-3; D perhaps matches TRBD2 (7 bases). The CDR3 spans 16 residues. V lost 2 bases and J 0 bases, leaving 13 bases between the germline ends. Germline assignment: CDR1 SGHRS and CDR2 YFSETQ. CDR3 nucleotides: TGCGCCAGCAGCTTAGGGGGGGCGTTTAGCACAGATACGCAGTATTTT. It encodes CASSLGGAFSTDTQYF.

The V gene is TRBV19, the J gene TRBJ2-3; possibly TRBD2 for D (6 bases). The CDR3 length is 14 residues. CDR1 LNHDA and CDR2 SQIVND come from the germline V gene (reference sequence). Trimming took off 4 bases at V and 2 bases at J, with 10 bases between the two ends. CDR3 region: CASSSSGSTDTQYF. In DNA form, the CDR3 reads TGTGCCAGTAGTAGCAGCGGGTCCACAGATACGCAGTATTTT.

The rearrangement links TRBV9 to TRBJ2-2; 14 nucleotides match TRBD2. CDR1 and CDR2 from the germline V gene are SGDLS and YYNGEE. Germline trimming cut 7 bases from V and 5 bases from J; bases unmatched to any gene: 10. The CDR3 has 17 amino acids. The CDR3 nucleotides read TGTGCCAGCTCCTCTCCTGGGACTAGCGGGAGAACCGGGGAGCTGTTTTTT. Protein: CASSSPGTSGRTGELFF.

The V gene is TRBV27, the J gene TRBJ2-3; maybe TRBD2 (6 bases). V lost 5 bases and J 2 bases, leaving 11 bases between the germline ends. In germline, CDR1 is MNHEY, CDR2 SMNVEV (reference sequence). The CDR3 is 14 residues long. CDR3 region: CASSTWEATDTQYF. As DNA, the CDR3 is TGTGCCAGCAGTACCTGGGAGGCCACAGATACGCAGTATTTT.

In regard to this clone: This specimen includes other DNA sequences encoding the same CDR3. The DNA of the CDR3 is TGTGCCAGCAGCGTAGGGAGGGGCACAGATACGCAGTATTTT. Its protein product is CASSVGRGTDTQYF. V gene TRBV9 combines with J gene TRBJ2-3, with D possibly matching TRBD2 (6 bases). Trimming took 0 bases from V and 1 from J, leaving 6 bases between them. CDR1 and CDR2 from the germline V gene are SGDLS and YYNGEE. The CDR3 totals 14 residues.

A single count supports this clone. The chain combines TRBV21-1 with TRBJ1-5; the table names TRBD1, a call not compared with the DNA. TRBV21-1 is given as a pseudogene. The CDR3 consists of 17 residues. The CDR3 DNA follows: TGTGCCAGCAGCATTCCGGACAGGGGGAATAGCAATCAGCCCCAGCATTTT. Its protein product is CASSIPDRGNSNQPQHF.

The rearrangement links TRBV5-4 to TRBJ2-7, with D possibly matching TRBD2 (6 bases). V gave up 3 bases and J gave up 3 bases, with 25 bases separating them. CDR1 and CDR2 (germline): SGHNT, YYREEE (reference sequence). This CDR3 is 18 amino acids long. The CDR3 region is CASSSYLMGGGRVYEQYF. The CDR3 DNA follows: TGTGCCAGCAGCTCATACCTGATGGGTGGAGGGCGCGTCTACGAGCAGTACTTC. Together with reference TRBV5-4 and TRBJ2-7, the CDR3 gives the full variable domain: ETGVTQSPTHLIKTRGQQVTLRCSSQSGHNTVSWYQQALGQGPQFIFQYYREEENGRGNFPPRFSGLQFPNYSSELNVNALELDDSALYLCASSSYLMGGGRVYEQYFGPGTRLTVT.

The J gene is TRBJ2-1, the V gene TRBV6-5, with 7 bases identical to TRBD2. Trimming took 0 bases from V and 3 from J; bases not matched to a gene: 5. Germline V gene data show CDR1 as MNHEY and CDR2 as SVGAGI. The CDR3 totals 16 residues. The CDR3 nucleotides read TGTGCCAGCAGTTACTCTGGCGGGAGAATCTACAATGAGCAGTTCTTC. Translated, it gives CASSYSGGRIYNEQFF.

This clone was picked up one time. The gene calls are TRBV5-1 and TRBJ1-2; 9 bases align to TRBD1. J was trimmed by 4 bases and V by 4 bases; bases with no gene match: 5. Germline V gene data show CDR1 as SGHRS and CDR2 as YFSETQ. The CDR3 runs 14 residues. Here the CDR3 DNA reads TGCGCCAGCAGCGCCCCGGACAGGGGCTATGGCTACACCTTC. Translation gives CASSAPDRGYGYTF.

This clone was seen a single time. This chain links TRBV7-3 with TRBJ2-1; 8 bases agree with TRBD1. The CDR3 runs 16 residues. The J segment lost 12 bases and the V segment lost 5 bases, leaving 18 bases of the junction unmatched. CDR1 and CDR2 from the germline V gene are SGHTA and FQGTGA. In DNA form, the CDR3 reads TGTGCCAGCAGCCCCAATCGCCCGACAGGGGAAATCTCGCAGTTCTTC. It yields the protein CASSPNRPTGEISQFF.

The chain carries TRBV7-9 and TRBJ2-1; maybe TRBD2 (6 bases). The V gene's germline CDR1 is SEHNR and CDR2 FQNEAQ (reference sequence). Trimming shortened V by 1 base and J by 4 bases, and 11 bases separated the two germline ends. CDR3 size: 15 residues. CDR3 coding DNA: TGTGCCAGCAGCTTAGAGGACTATCTGTACAATGAGCAGTTCTTC. Its translation: CASSLEDYLYNEQFF.

V and J are TRBV6-1 and TRBJ2-1; 13 positions match TRBD2. This CDR3 region has 15 residues. The trim removed 2 bases at V and 14 bases at J, leaving 9 bases unmatched. Germline CDR1 reads MNHNS; CDR2 reads SASEGT. The CDR3 spells CASSELTGLAGEEFF. In DNA, the CDR3 is TGTGCCAGCAGTGAATTGACAGGACTAGCGGGAGAAGAGTTCTTC.